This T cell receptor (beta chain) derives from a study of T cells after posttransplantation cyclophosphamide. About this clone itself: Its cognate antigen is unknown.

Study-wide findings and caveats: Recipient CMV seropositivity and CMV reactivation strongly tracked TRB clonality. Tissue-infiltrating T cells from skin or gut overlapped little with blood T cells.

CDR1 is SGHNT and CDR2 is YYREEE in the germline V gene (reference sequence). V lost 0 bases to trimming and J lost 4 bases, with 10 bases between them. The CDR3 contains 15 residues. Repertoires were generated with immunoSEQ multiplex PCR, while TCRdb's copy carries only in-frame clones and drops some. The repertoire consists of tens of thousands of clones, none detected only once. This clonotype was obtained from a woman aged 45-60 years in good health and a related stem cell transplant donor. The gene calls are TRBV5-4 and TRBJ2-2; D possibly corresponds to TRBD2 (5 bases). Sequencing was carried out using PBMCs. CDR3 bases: TGTGCCAGCAGCTTGGGCCGGAGCGGCACCGGGGAGCTGTTTTTT. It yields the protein CASSLGRSGTGELFF. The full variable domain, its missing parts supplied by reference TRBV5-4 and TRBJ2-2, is ETGVTQSPTHLIKTRGQQVTLRCSSQSGHNTVSWYQQALGQGPQFIFQYYREEENGRGNFPPRFSGLQFPNYSSELNVNALELDDSALYLCASSLGRSGTGELFFGEGSRLTVL.